These 27 T cell receptor beta chains were sequenced from one sample in a study of T cell repertoires in cytomegalovirus infection. TCRdb reanalysed the reads using MiXCR and keeps one entry per CDR3 protein. The table records about 600,000 distinct CDR3 sequences, more than 20% of them present only once. The sequencing input was CD8+ T cells from PBMCs. The origin of the receptors is a human donor in good health (CMV status not recorded). Some clones in this sample may be carry-over from other donors' samples.

The chain uses TRBV5-4 and TRBJ2-1; 7 bases fit TRBD2. This CDR3 is 20 amino acids long. Germline CDR1 SGHNT, CDR2 YYREEE (reference sequence). Trimming removed 3 bases from V and 8 bases from J; junction bases left unmatched: 26. The CDR3 bases are TGTGCCAGCAGCTCCCCAAAATACGATGACGGGGGGTTGGTGTCCGATGAGCAGTTCTTC. Translated, it gives CASSSPKYDDGGLVSDEQFF.

This clonotype was observed a few times. This chain joins TRBV29-1 and TRBJ2-6; D remains ambiguous. V was cut by 7 bases and J by 0 bases, with 4 bases left in between. The CDR3 is 12 amino acids. CDR1 and CDR2 (germline): SQVTM, ANQGSEA. CDR3 sequence reads: CSALSGANVLTF. The CDR3 region has the DNA TGCAGCGCCCTCTCTGGGGCCAACGTCCTGACTTTC. The full variable domain, completed using reference TRBV29-1 and TRBJ2-6, is SAVISQKPSRDICQRGTSLTIQCQVDSQVTMMFWYRQQPGQSLTLIATANQGSEATYESGFVIDKFPISRPNLTFSTLTVSNMSPEDSSIYLCSALSGANVLTFGAGSRLTVL.

This clonotype was observed at least ten times. This chain joins TRBV4-3 and TRBJ1-1, with D hard to call. The CDR3 sequence is 13 residues long. Trimming stripped 2 bases from V and 4 bases from J, with 8 bases between. Germline CDR1 reads LGHNA; CDR2 reads YSLEER. CDR3 sequence (DNA): TGCGCCAGCAGCCAAAGAGGTGGCACTGAAGCTTTCTTT. This translates into CASSQRGGTEAFF.

Regarding this clonotype: One base away lies a much larger clone, so this may be a sequencing read error. The V gene is TRBV7-8, the J gene TRBJ2-7; D is unresolved. CDR1 SGHVS and CDR2 FQNEAQ come from the germline V gene. This CDR3 spans 12 amino acids. Trimming took 2 bases from V and 2 from J, leaving 4 bases between them. For the CDR3, the DNA is TGTGCCAGCAGCTTAAAAACCTACGAGCAGTACTTC. Translating gives CASSLKTYEQYF.

This clonotype was seen a handful of times. This chain joins TRBV12-3 or TRBV12-4 and TRBJ2-7; no definite D call. The V end lost 5 bases, the J end lost 5 bases, and 16 bases lay between the germline ends. This CDR3 region has 14 residues. The CDR3 coding sequence is TGTGCCAGCAGTCCGACCGGCCTTTCACACGAGCAGTACTTC. This translates into CASSPTGLSHEQYF.

The V gene is TRBV6-2 or TRBV6-3, the J gene TRBJ2-7; D is tentatively TRBD1 or TRBD2 (5 bases each). Germline V lookup: CDR1 MNHEY, CDR2 SVGEGT. This CDR3 spans 14 amino acids. The germline V and J ends were trimmed by 6 bases and 3 bases, with 15 bases remaining between them. The CDR3 sequence is CASSGDGRNYEQYF. DNA for the CDR3: TGTGCCAGCAGCGGGGACGGACGGAACTACGAGCAGTACTTC.

The rearrangement links TRBV6-5 to TRBJ2-7; TRBD1 agrees at 9 bases. Germline trimming cut 10 bases from V and 5 bases from J; bases unmatched to any gene: 18. CDR3 length equals 16 residues. Germline CDR1 and CDR2: MNHEY and SVGAGI. In nucleotides, the CDR3 is TGTGCCAACACCCTTCCCCCCGGGACAGGGTATAACGAGCAGTACGTC. It codes for CANTLPPGTGYNEQYV.

This clonotype was detected a few times. The rearrangement joins TRBV6-1 to TRBJ2-7; possibly TRBD2 for D (6 bases). Trimming left V 6 bases short and J 3 bases short, with 18 bases between. This CDR3 region has 15 residues. CDR1 is MNHNS, CDR2 SASEGT, per germline. CDR3 DNA sequence: TGTGCCAGCAGCAGGGACCGCGGGCGGGGCTACGAGCAGTACTTC. This translates into CASSRDRGRGYEQYF.

Note on this clonotype: A much larger clone is a single base away; this may be a read error. The rearrangement uses TRBV7-2 and TRBJ1-1, with a tentative D call TRBD1 (5 bases). CDR3 length equals 13 residues. Germline V gene lookup returns CDR1 SGHTA and CDR2 FQGNSA. In DNA, the CDR3 is TGTTCCAGCAGACAAATTGGGGGCACTGAAGCTTTCTTT. It codes for CSSRQIGGTEAFF.

J is TRBJ1-5 and V is TRBV7-8; unclear D gene. Trimming shortened V by 0 bases and J by 6 bases, and 15 bases separated the two germline ends. The CDR3 consists of 16 residues. CDR1 is SGHVS, CDR2 FQNEAQ, per germline. Written as DNA, the CDR3 is TGTGCCAGCAGCTTAGCGCTCGGGCGGTGGGGTCAGCCCCAGCATTTT. Protein sequence: CASSLALGRWGQPQHF.

This clonotype was counted many times. The chain recombines TRBV7-8 with TRBJ2-5; D possibly matches TRBD1 or TRBD2 (5 bases each). V was pared by 2 bases and J by 2 bases, with 12 bases between. Germline CDR1 is SGHVS and CDR2 is FQNEAQ. The length of the CDR3 is 15 residues. CDR3 residues: CASSLRLGRQETQYF. The DNA for the CDR3 is TGTGCCAGCAGCTTAAGACTGGGACGGCAAGAGACCCAGTACTTC.

A few counts support this clonotype. This chain joins TRBV7-9 and TRBJ2-1; a possible D gene is TRBD1 (7 bases). The CDR3 loop spans 16 amino acids. V lost 4 bases, J lost 1 base, and 14 bases lay in between. CDR1 is SEHNR, CDR2 FQNEAQ, per germline (reference sequence). The CDR3 DNA is TGTGCCAGCAGCTCCCTACAGGGGAGGTCCTACAATGAGCAGTTCTTC. Translated: CASSSLQGRSYNEQFF.

The chain links TRBV20-1 to TRBJ2-2; TRBD1 matches at 8 bases. Germline CDR1 DFQATT, CDR2 SNEGSKA (reference sequence). There are 17 residues in the CDR3. V dropped 0 bases and J dropped 5; count of bases not matched to a gene: 11. CDR3 protein: CSARDFFQGAGTGELFF. The CDR3 region has the DNA TGCAGTGCTAGAGATTTTTTTCAGGGGGCAGGGACCGGGGAGCTGTTTTTT.

In its sample, this clonotype was seen many times. This sequence joins TRBV7-8 and TRBJ2-3; weak D call: TRBD1 (5 bases). The V end lost 5 bases, the J end lost 3 bases, and 15 bases lay between the germline ends. The CDR3 loop spans 15 amino acids. Germline loops: CDR1 SGHVS, CDR2 FQNEAQ. The CDR3 nucleotides read TGTGCCAGCAGCCCCTACGGCAGGGCGACAGATACGCAGTATTTT. Amino acid sequence: CASSPYGRATDTQYF. The full variable domain, rest sourced from reference TRBV7-8 and TRBJ2-3, is GAGVSQSPRYKVAKRGQDVALRCDPISGHVSLFWYQQALGQGPEFLTYFQNEAQLDKSGLPSDRFFAERPEGSVSTLKIQRTQQEDSAVYLCASSPYGRATDTQYFGPGTRLTVL.

A few counts support this clonotype. The chain recombines TRBV7-9 with TRBJ1-2; D uncertain. Trimming pared 3 bases from V and 8 bases from J, leaving 4 bases between. Germline V gene lookup returns CDR1 SEHNR and CDR2 FQNEAQ (reference sequence). The length of the CDR3 is 10 residues. CDR3 in amino acids: CASSFRGYTF. CDR3 DNA sequence: TGTGCCAGCAGCTTTAGGGGCTACACCTTC.

In this sample, this clonotype turned up many times. V gene TRBV7-6 combines with J gene TRBJ2-6, with D unclear. The CDR3 runs to 15 residues. Between the trimmed V and J ends, which lost 5 bases and 4 bases, there was a span of 12 bases. Germline V gives CDR1 SGHVS, CDR2 FNYEAQ. In nucleotides, the CDR3 is TGTGCCAGCAGCCCGCGGAACATCGGGGCCAACGTCCTGACTTTC. As protein: CASSPRNIGANVLTF.

This clonotype was seen ten or more times. This chain links TRBV2 with TRBJ2-7, with 7 nucleotides matching TRBD1. The CDR3 consists of 16 residues. The germline V gene encodes CDR1 SNHLY and CDR2 FYNNEI. V gave up 0 bases and J gave up 2 bases; unmatched junction bases: 7. CDR3 nucleotide sequence: TGTGCCAGCAGTGAAGCGCCGGGACAGATGACCTACGAGCAGTACTTC. This sequence encodes CASSEAPGQMTYEQYF.

The chain's CDR3 is CASKGPGQPLGEQYV. CDR3 DNA sequence: TGTGCCAGCAAGGGCCCGGGACAGCCCTTAGGGGAGCAGTACGTC. The chain has TRBV28 and TRBJ2-7; TRBD1 matches at 7 bases. Per the germline V gene, CDR1 is MDHEN and CDR2 is SYDVKM. CDR3 length: 15 residues. Unmatched junction bases numbered 16, after V lost 7 bases and J lost 7 bases.

The table lists this clonotype with a few counts. This sequence joins TRBV28 and TRBJ1-6; D unresolved. The CDR3 length is 17 residues. Per the germline V gene, CDR1 is MDHEN and CDR2 is SYDVKM. V lost 3 bases, J lost 0 bases, and 12 bases lay in between. Here the CDR3 reads CASSFFPWRSYNSPLHF. CDR3 in DNA: TGTGCCAGCAGTTTTTTTCCCTGGCGCTCCTATAATTCACCCCTCCACTTT.

The sample holds many counts of this clonotype. CDR3 loop: CSVEGTETSTDTQYF. For the CDR3, the DNA is TGCAGCGTTGAAGGGACAGAAACTAGCACAGATACGCAGTATTTT. This chain links TRBV29-1 with TRBJ2-3; weak D call: TRBD1 (6 bases). The ends were cut back, 1 base at V and 0 bases at J, with 11 bases in the middle. Germline lookup yields CDR1 SQVTM and CDR2 ANQGSEA. The length of the CDR3 is 15 residues.

This clonotype was seen many times. This rearrangement joins TRBV6-1 to TRBJ2-7; 11 bases align to TRBD1. Losses at the gene ends were 6 bases for V and 2 bases for J; bases not matched to a gene: 9. CDR1 is MNHNS and CDR2 is SASEGT in the germline V gene. CDR3 length: 16 amino acids. In DNA, the CDR3 is TGTGCCAGCAGCACCCCCCTGGGACAGGGGGCCTACGAGCAGTACTTC. It yields the protein CASSTPLGQGAYEQYF.

This clonotype occurred a few times. V is TRBV12-3 or TRBV12-4 and J is TRBJ2-7, with TRBD1 as a possible D gene (6 bases). This CDR3 has 14 amino acids. V was cut by 7 bases and J by 4 bases, with 17 bases left in between. The CDR3 protein is CASTLGHGMYEQYF. The CDR3, as DNA: TGTGCCAGCACCTTGGGACACGGAATGTACGAGCAGTACTTC.

This clonotype was found a few times. The chain links TRBV29-1 to TRBJ2-7, with 8 positions matching TRBD2. V dropped 3 bases and J dropped 4; count of bases not matched to a gene: 11. Germline CDR1 and CDR2: SQVTM and ANQGSEA. The CDR3 spans 15 residues. This CDR3 reads CSVETQAGANYEQYV. The CDR3 DNA is TGCAGCGTTGAGACGCAAGCGGGGGCAAATTACGAGCAGTACGTC.

Many counts were recorded for this clonotype. The CDR3 DNA is TGTGCCAGCATAGACAGGGACACCCGAGTGACTGAAGCTTTCTTT. It encodes CASIDRDTRVTEAFF. This rearrangement joins TRBV6-5 to TRBJ1-1; 7 bases are shared with TRBD1. The CDR3 runs to 15 residues. With V trimmed by 7 bases and J by 5 bases, 13 bases remained unmatched. Germline lookup yields CDR1 MNHEY and CDR2 SVGAGI.

A single count supports this clonotype. The chain has TRBV28 and TRBJ2-1; no reliable D call. Between the trimmed V and J ends, which lost 8 bases and 1 base, there was a span of 12 bases. Germline CDR1 is MDHEN and CDR2 is SYDVKM. This CDR3 is built from 14 residues. This CDR3 reads CASWSPGSYNEQFF. CDR3 nucleotides: TGTGCCAGCTGGTCGCCGGGTTCCTACAATGAGCAGTTCTTC.

This clonotype was found many times. This CDR3 is CASSPSVEQYV. CDR3 nucleotides: TGTGCCAGCAGCCCCTCGGTCGAGCAGTACGTC. The chain combines TRBV7-8 with TRBJ2-7; unclear D gene. The CDR3 length is 11 residues. CDR1 SGHVS and CDR2 FQNEAQ come from the germline V gene. V was trimmed by 5 bases and J by 6 bases, leaving 8 bases between them.

As for this clonotype: At one end, the junction sequence differs from germline, possibly due to a read error. V usage is TRBV6-5 and J usage is TRBJ2-1; D could derive from TRBD1 or TRBD2 (6 bases each). Germline V lookup: CDR1 MNHEY, CDR2 SVGAGI. The CDR3 consists of 14 residues. CDR3 loop: CASCYSGGGDEQFF. In DNA, the CDR3 is TGTGCCAGCTGTTACTCAGGAGGGGGTGATGAGCAGTTCTTC.